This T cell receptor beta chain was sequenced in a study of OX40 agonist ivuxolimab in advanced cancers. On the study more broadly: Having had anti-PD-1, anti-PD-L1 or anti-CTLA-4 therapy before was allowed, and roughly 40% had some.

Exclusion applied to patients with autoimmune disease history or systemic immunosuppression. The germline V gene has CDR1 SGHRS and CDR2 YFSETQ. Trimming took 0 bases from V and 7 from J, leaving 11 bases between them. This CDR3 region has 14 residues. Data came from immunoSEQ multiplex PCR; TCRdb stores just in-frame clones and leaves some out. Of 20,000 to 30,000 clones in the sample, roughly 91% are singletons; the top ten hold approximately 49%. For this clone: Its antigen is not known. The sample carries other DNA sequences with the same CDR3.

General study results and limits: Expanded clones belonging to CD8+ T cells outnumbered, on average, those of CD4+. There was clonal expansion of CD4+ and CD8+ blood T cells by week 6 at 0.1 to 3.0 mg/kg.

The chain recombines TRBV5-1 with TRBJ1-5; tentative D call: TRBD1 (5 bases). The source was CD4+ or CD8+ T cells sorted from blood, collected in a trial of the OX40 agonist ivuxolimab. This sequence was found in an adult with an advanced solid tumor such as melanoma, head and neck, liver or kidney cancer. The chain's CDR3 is CASSLGQGGQPQHF. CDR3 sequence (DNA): TGCGCCAGCAGCTTGGGGCAGGGCGGCCAGCCCCAGCATTTT.